The source of this T cell receptor beta chain is a study of graft-versus-host responses after intestinal transplantation. Study-wide context: Grafts that recipients had were multivisceral, liver-intestinal, or isolated intestinal transplants.

The authors processed graft tissue to release intraepithelial and lamina propria lymphocytes. Germline V gives CDR1 SGHRS, CDR2 YFSETQ. The CDR3 is 17 residues long. V lost 5 bases, J lost 1 base, and 13 bases stayed unmatched. Generated by immunoSEQ multiplex PCR, the TCRdb table keeps only in-frame clones and is missing some. The table has around 13,000 clones, 74% seen once; the top ten hold around 6.8%. This sequence originates from a human patient who received an intestinal transplant, so some T cells may come from the graft donor. Sample: ileum tissue, taken 16 days after intestinal transplant. The chain employs TRBV5-1 and TRBJ1-1; TRBD1 matches at 8 bases. The CDR3 region is CASRAGQGIVRNTEAFF. The CDR3 region has the DNA TGCGCCAGCAGGGCAGGACAGGGTATAGTGAGGAACACTGAAGCTTTCTTT.